Listed here are 10 T cell receptor beta chains from one sample, sequenced in a study of T cell responses to AZD1222 COVID-19 vaccine. Assay used: immunoSEQ multiplex PCR; TCRdb lists only in-frame clones, some missing. The repertoire holds under 200,000 clones, with almost 95% as singletons. The specimen was peripheral blood, collected on day 0 of AZD1222 vaccination. These receptors all come from an adult in good health.

V gene TRBV5-1 combines with J gene TRBJ1-2, with 12 positions matching TRBD1. This CDR3 has 18 residues. Unmatched junction bases numbered 15, after V lost 3 bases and J lost 6 bases. Germline values: CDR1 SGHRS, CDR2 YFSETQ. CDR3 residues: CASSSFTGTGGLVNGYTF. The CDR3 nucleotides are TGCGCCAGCAGCTCATTCACCGGGACAGGGGGCCTAGTGAATGGCTACACCTTC.

The J gene is TRBJ2-7, the V gene TRBV5-1; TRBD2 is a possible D gene (5 bases). V lost 4 bases and J lost 2, with 13 bases in between. This CDR3 contains 14 residues. Germline values: CDR1 SGHRS, CDR2 YFSETQ. CDR3 in amino acids: CASSQGLEPYEQYF. CDR3 DNA: TGCGCCAGCAGCCAAGGACTGGAACCCTACGAGCAGTACTTC.

The chain combines TRBV28 with TRBJ1-2, with D maybe TRBD1 (6 bases). This CDR3 is 13 amino acids long. Trimming cost V 9 bases and J 8 bases, with 19 bases left between them. Germline CDR1 reads MDHEN; CDR2 reads SYDVKM. CDR3 loop: CASSETGWRGYTF. CDR3 nucleotide sequence: TGTGCCAGTTCCGAGACAGGATGGAGGGGCTACACCTTC.

The chain has TRBV4-1 and TRBJ1-1; 7 nucleotides match TRBD1. Germline CDR1 is MGHRA and CDR2 is YSYEKL. CDR3 length: 20 amino acids. Trimming took 6 bases from V and 3 from J; bases not matched to a gene: 25. The CDR3 region has the DNA TGCGCCAGCAGTCCCACAATCTCACGCACAGGGGTACCGCGGGACACTGAAGCTTTCTTT. It translates to CASSPTISRTGVPRDTEAFF.

V gene TRBV7-2 combines with J gene TRBJ2-5; D call uncertain. Germline lookup yields CDR1 SGHTA and CDR2 FQGNSA. The V end lost 2 bases, the J end lost 0 bases, and 16 bases lay between the germline ends. This CDR3 is 17 amino acids long. The CDR3 DNA follows: TGTGCCAGCAGCTTATTTCGATTAATAAGGGACCAAGAGACCCAGTACTTC. Protein: CASSLFRLIRDQETQYF.

The chain carries TRBV9 and TRBJ1-1; no clear D. The germline V and J ends were trimmed by 0 bases and 4 bases, with 4 bases remaining between them. The germline V gene encodes CDR1 SGDLS and CDR2 YYNGEE. The CDR3 has 12 residues. CDR3 coding DNA: TGTGCCAGCAGCGTAGGTCCCACTGAAGCTTTCTTT. Translated: CASSVGPTEAFF.

The V and J genes are TRBV5-8 and TRBJ1-1, with no clear D. V was clipped by 2 bases and J by 1 base, with 6 bases between them. There are 13 residues in the CDR3. Germline V gives CDR1 SGHTS, CDR2 YDEGEE. The CDR3 loop reads CASSFGRNTEAFF. CDR3 nucleotides: TGTGCCAGCAGCTTCGGCAGGAACACTGAAGCTTTCTTT.

The J gene is TRBJ1-1, the V gene TRBV29-1; TRBD1 matches 7 bases. Germline V lookup: CDR1 SQVTM, CDR2 ANQGSEA. Losses at the gene ends were 7 bases for V and 0 bases for J; bases not matched to a gene: 8. CDR3 length: 14 residues. The CDR3 coding sequence is TGCAGCGGATCCGGGACAGATTTGAACACTGAAGCTTTCTTT. Protein sequence: CSGSGTDLNTEAFF.

The chain is built from TRBV12-3 or TRBV12-4 and TRBJ1-4; D call uncertain. The V end was cut by 9 bases, the J end by 8 bases, with 13 bases between. There are 12 residues in the CDR3. CDR3 sequence: CASSQRREKLFF. Written as DNA, the CDR3 is TGTGCCAGTTCTCAAAGGAGGGAAAAACTGTTTTTT.

CDR3 amino acids: CASSPDLAGVYEQYF. The CDR3 DNA sequence: TGCGCCAGCAGCCCCGACCTAGCGGGAGTGTACGAGCAGTACTTC. V and J are TRBV5-1 and TRBJ2-7; TRBD2 agrees at 10 bases. CDR1 SGHRS and CDR2 YFSETQ come from the germline V gene. Trimming took 4 bases from V and 4 from J; bases not matched to a gene: 8. There are 15 residues in the CDR3. Filled out from reference TRBV5-1 and TRBJ2-7, the complete variable domain reads KAGVTQTPRYLIKTRGQQVTLSCSPISGHRSVSWYQQTPGQGLQFLFEYFSETQRNKGNFPGRFSGRQFSNSRSEMNVSTLELGDSALYLCASSPDLAGVYEQYFGPGTRLTVT.